This T cell receptor (beta chain) was sequenced for a study of CD8 T cells in ankylosing spondylitis. As to this clonotype: The antigen remains unidentified.

TCRdb reprocessed the 5' RACE reads with MiXCR, giving one entry per CDR3 protein. Altogether about 220,000 distinct CDR3 sequences are present, approximately 20% being singletons, with the ten largest covering about 39%. Whole-study results and caveats: Matched ankylosing spondylitis synovial fluid reportedly contained a significantly enriched population of disease-linked clones. What appeared characteristic of ankylosing spondylitis blood was a TCR beta motif of under 10 highly homologous variants.

The CDR3 sequence is 14 residues long. The germline CDR1 and CDR2 sequences are DFQATT and SNEGSKA (reference sequence). After removal of 5 bases from V and 5 bases from J, the junction contained 6 bases not matched to a gene. The sample was blood, either unsorted or a sorted T cell fraction (not recorded which). The origin of this receptor is a male donor with ankylosing spondylitis. The gene calls are TRBV20-1 and TRBJ2-2, with TRBD1 matching over 9 bases. Written as DNA, the CDR3 is TGCAGTGCTCCGGACAGGGGAAGGACCGGGGAGCTGTTTTTT. Its translation: CSAPDRGRTGELFF.